This T cell receptor gamma chain emerged from a study of human gamma delta and Vdelta1 T cells. V gave up 5 bases and J gave up 6 bases; unmatched junction bases: 4. The CDR3 length is 15 residues. Germline CDR1 VENAVY, CDR2 YDSYNSRV. TCRdb re-identified clones in the PCR reads via CATT. Found here are roughly 910 gamma-chain clones, 3.5% to 4.5% of them singletons; the top ten hold approximately 68%. This clone was detected only a few times. Material for sequencing was naive CD27+ Vdelta1 gamma-delta T cells from blood. This receptor was obtained from a human donor in good health. The chain joins TRGV8 to TRGJP. CDR3 sequence reads: CATWALELGKKIKVF. The CDR3, as DNA: TGTGCCACCTGGGCCTTAGAGTTGGGCAAAAAAATCAAGGTATTT.